This T cell receptor beta chain originates from a study of Ad26.COV2.S vaccination and SARS-CoV-2 variants. V gave up 5 bases and J gave up 9 bases, with 11 bases separating them. Germline lookup yields CDR1 LNHDA and CDR2 SQIVND (reference sequence). The CDR3 contains 11 residues. Study conclusions and caveats: Using TCR breadth and depth analyses may have led to underestimated total T cell responses.

Treatment denoted: some 20 received Ad26.COV2.S at low or high dose, single or two shots; 5 received placebo; per-sample allocation not given. Sampling occurred on day 63 after the first vaccine or placebo injection. Sequencing used immunoSEQ multiplex PCR; TCRdb keeps in-frame clones, though not all of them. Here the sample spans nearly 400,000 clones, approximately 91% being singletons. As for this clone: The target antigen is unknown.

The chain employs TRBV19 and TRBJ2-7, with D tentatively TRBD1 (5 bases). The clonotype originates from a person between 18 and 65 years old who received the Ad26.COV2.S COVID-19 vaccine or a placebo. The material sequenced was peripheral blood, taken in a trial of Ad26.COV2.S vaccine versus placebo. The DNA for the CDR3 is TGTGCCAGTAGTCAGGGCCCGGCGCAGTACTTC. Translation: CASSQGPAQYF.